The entry below describes one T cell receptor beta chain. Trimming cost V 3 bases and J 7 bases, with 10 bases left between them. The germline V gene encodes CDR1 SGHNT and CDR2 YENEEA. The CDR3 spans 12 residues. The sort gate was single viable CD3+CD4+CD8-CD45RO+ cells for memory CD4+ T cells. Donors' CMV status reflects serum IgG against pp150, pp28, p38, p52. Authors' methods: After removing out-of-frame reads, around 2.2 million distinct TCRbeta sequences remained. The data were produced by immunoSEQ multiplex PCR, yet TCRdb's version contains in-frame clones alone and is incomplete. The DNA gave D and trimming, while V, J and clone size come from that table. The sample yields 55,000 to 65,000 clones, about three quarters seen once. The sample comes from a study of memory CD4+ T cells and cytomegalovirus serostatus. Overall study: Healthy Belgian adult donors included nine or ten CMV-positive and 24 CMV-negative people.

Sequencing used memory CD4+ T cells from blood. The sequence was collected from an adult in good health and CMV-seronegative. This chain connects TRBV11-3 to TRBJ2-7, with no clear D. The CDR3 nucleotides are TGTGCCAGCAGCTTGTTCAACGAGGAGCAGTACTTC. Translated: CASSLFNEEQYF.